These 12 T cell receptor beta chains originate from one sample sequenced in a study of cytomegalovirus exposure and HLA in healthy donors. Both 60 Vbeta primers and 13 Jbeta primers went into the PCR. Using immunoSEQ multiplex PCR, the repertoire was profiled, and TCRdb retains in-frame clones only, with some absent. Of fewer than 200,000 clones in the sample, 87% are singletons; the top ten hold around 0.25%. The sample taken for sequencing was PBMCs. The receptors here all came from a girl under three years old in good health and CMV-seronegative.

This chain joins TRBV7-9 and TRBJ1-2; maybe TRBD1 (5 bases). The CDR3 extends over 15 amino acids. The germline CDR1 and CDR2 sequences are SEHNR and FQNEAQ (reference sequence). V gave up 5 bases and J gave up 3 bases, with 16 bases separating them. The CDR3 nucleotides are TGTGCCAGCAGCCCCCGCGGGGCAGCCTACTATGGCTACACCTTC. Translation gives CASSPRGAAYYGYTF.

This rearrangement joins TRBV30 to TRBJ1-2; no clear D gene. The CDR3 spans 14 residues. V dropped 1 base and J dropped 1 base, with 10 bases sitting between them. Germline V gene sequence: CDR1 GTSNPN, CDR2 SVGIG (reference sequence). This chain's CDR3 is CAWSEVENNYGYTF. The CDR3 nucleotides read TGTGCCTGGAGTGAAGTGGAGAATAACTATGGCTACACCTTC. Full variable domain (rest looked up from reference TRBV30 and TRBJ1-2): SQTIHQWPATLVQPVGSPLSLECTVEGTSNPNLYWYRQAAGRGLQLLFYSVGIGQISSEVPQNLSASRPQDRQFILSSKKLLLSDSGFYLCAWSEVENNYGYTFGSGTRLTVV.

The sample holds a few counts of this clone. The rearrangement uses TRBV9 and TRBJ1-3; 9 bases map to TRBD1. V shed 4 bases and J 0 bases; nucleotides not matched to a gene: 11. Per the germline V gene, CDR1 is SGDLS and CDR2 is YYNGEE. The CDR3 is 18 residues long. The CDR3 DNA follows: TGTGCCAGCAGCCCGGGGACAGGGCAGGAGTACTCTGGAAACACCATATATTTT. Translation: CASSPGTGQEYSGNTIYF.

The genes are TRBV29-1 and TRBJ2-7; 9 nucleotides match TRBD1. The CDR3 covers 12 residues. In germline, CDR1 is SQVTM, CDR2 ANQGSEA. The junction had 5 bases not matched to a gene; V was cut back by 6 bases and J by 5 bases. The chain's CDR3 is CSVGQGKHEQYF. For the CDR3, the DNA is TGCAGCGTGGGACAGGGAAAGCACGAGCAGTACTTC.

V usage is TRBV6-5 and J usage is TRBJ1-5; possible D gene TRBD1, 5 bases. CDR1 and CDR2 (germline): MNHEY, SVGAGI. The CDR3 contains 13 residues. V was trimmed by 5 bases and J by 0 bases, leaving 5 bases between them. The CDR3 DNA sequence: TGTGCCAGCAGTAGGGGTAGCAATCAGCCCCAGCATTTT. This gives the protein CASSRGSNQPQHF.

This clone has only one observation. V is TRBV13 and J is TRBJ1-1, with TRBD1 matching 8 bases. After removal of 6 bases from V and 4 bases from J, the junction contained 4 bases not matched to a gene. Per germline, CDR1 PRHDT and CDR2 FYEKMQ (reference sequence). The CDR3 spans 13 residues. The CDR3 loop reads CASRDRVGTEAFF. The CDR3 DNA reads as TGTGCCAGCAGGGACAGGGTTGGCACTGAAGCTTTCTTT.

The V gene is TRBV13, the J gene TRBJ2-1, with 9 bases aligning to TRBD1. The CDR3 extends over 15 amino acids. V lost 0 bases, J lost 3 bases, and 0 bases stayed unmatched. Germline assignment: CDR1 PRHDT and CDR2 FYEKMQ (reference sequence). DNA of the CDR3: TGTGCCAGCAGCTTAGGGGACAGGGGCTACAATGAGCAGTTCTTC. Translated, it gives CASSLGDRGYNEQFF.

The chain recombines TRBV6-6 with TRBJ2-5; TRBD2 matches 9 bases. V shed 6 bases, J shed 4 bases, and the junction held 9 bases outside the gene matches. The germline CDR1 and CDR2 sequences are MNHNY and SVGAGI (reference sequence). The CDR3 spans 15 residues. The CDR3 here is CASRLAGFIVETQYF. The CDR3 DNA reads TGTGCCAGCAGGCTAGCGGGGTTTATCGTAGAGACCCAGTACTTC.

The V call is TRBV7-9, the J call TRBJ1-1; 8 nucleotides line up with TRBD1. The V gene's germline CDR1 is SEHNR and CDR2 FQNEAQ (reference sequence). The CDR3 extends over 12 amino acids. Trimming removed 3 bases from V and 10 bases from J; junction bases left unmatched: 4. The CDR3 loop reads CASSFQGAGAFF. CDR3 DNA: TGTGCCAGCAGCTTTCAGGGGGCGGGAGCTTTCTTT.

The chain recombines TRBV2 with TRBJ2-7; no clear D gene. From germline, CDR1 is SNHLY and CDR2 FYNNEI. This CDR3 is built from 14 residues. V dropped 4 bases and J dropped 2 bases, with 12 bases sitting between them. CDR3 DNA: TGTGCCAGCAGTGCCAACTACCCACCCTACGAGCAGTACTTC. It translates to CASSANYPPYEQYF.

CDR3 loop: CASSLSTGADYGYTF. CDR3 in DNA: TGTGCCAGCAGTTTATCGACAGGGGCGGACTATGGCTACACCTTC. The gene calls are TRBV27 and TRBJ1-2, with 8 nucleotides matching TRBD1. V was pared by 0 bases and J by 3 bases, with 3 bases of the junction left unmatched. CDR3 length: 15 residues. Germline V CDR1 and CDR2: MNHEY, SMNVEV (reference sequence).

This clone was seen once. The chain has TRBV19 and TRBJ2-7, with D uncertain. CDR1 and CDR2 (germline): LNHDA, SQIVND (reference sequence). Trimming removed 2 bases at V and 3 bases at J, with 8 bases between. This CDR3 region has 13 residues. CDR3 DNA: TGTGCCAGTAGTATACGACTGCACTACGAGCAGTACTTC. Amino acid sequence: CASSIRLHYEQYF.